These 8 T cell receptor beta chains share one sample of origin, sequenced in a study of T cells in Graves' hyperthyroidism and ophthalmopathy. It was RNA transcripts that yielded the amplified TCR beta CDR3 regions. HTBI primers were employed in a first-round RT-PCR of the TCR CDR3. TCRdb re-called the multiplex PCR reads through MiXCR, storing one row per CDR3 protein. The table includes fewer than 650,000 distinct CDR3 sequences, less than 15% detected once. Specimen: blood. All receptors derive from a woman in her forties with Graves' hyperthyroidism.

V gene TRBV28 combines with J gene TRBJ2-7; possibly TRBD2 for D (5 bases). V was shortened by 7 bases and J by 1 base, with 17 bases between the two germline ends. This CDR3 has 15 amino acids. Germline V gives CDR1 MDHEN, CDR2 SYDVKM. The CDR3 sequence: CASTYEGGQSYEQYF. The CDR3, as DNA: TGTGCCAGCACCTACGAGGGCGGTCAGTCCTACGAGCAGTACTTC.

This clonotype came up a few times. The J gene is TRBJ2-7, the V gene TRBV2, with 10 bases lining up with TRBD2. V was pared by 6 bases and J by 6 bases, with 2 bases of the junction left unmatched. Germline loops: CDR1 SNHLY, CDR2 FYNNEI. This CDR3 contains 12 residues. CDR3 in DNA: TGTGCCAGCAGGGGACTAGCGCGCGAGCAGTACTTC. Residues: CASRGLAREQYF.

This clonotype was counted only a few times. CDR3 in amino acids: CASSSSSISSHGTDTQYF. For the CDR3, the DNA is TGTGCCAGCAGTTCCTCTTCTATATCCTCCCACGGCACAGATACGCAGTATTTT. The chain recombines TRBV28 with TRBJ2-3; D is uncertain. CDR1 and CDR2 (germline): MDHEN, SYDVKM. The V gene lost 4 bases and the J gene lost 1 base, with 21 bases spanning the gap. This CDR3 has 18 amino acids. The entire variable domain, with the rest obtained from reference TRBV28 and TRBJ2-3, is as follows: DVKVTQSSRYLVKRTGEKVFLECVQDMDHENMFWYRQDPGLGLRLIYFSYDVKMKEKGDIPEGYSVSREKKERFSLILESASTNQTSMYLCASSSSSISSHGTDTQYFGPGTRLTVL.

This clonotype showed up many times. The chain carries TRBV11-3 and TRBJ2-3; 12 bases are a match to TRBD2. V trimming: 3 bases; J trimming: 6 bases; junction bases outside the gene matches: 7. The germline V gene encodes CDR1 SGHNT and CDR2 YENEEA. This CDR3 is built from 16 residues. For the CDR3, the DNA is TGTGCCAGCAGCTTCAGACTAGCGGGAGCGCCGGATACGCAGTATTTT. Its translation is CASSFRLAGAPDTQYF.

This sequence joins TRBV7-2 and TRBJ2-3, with 7 bases matching TRBD2. Trimming took 5 bases from V and 6 from J; bases not matched to a gene: 5. The CDR3 covers 13 residues. Germline CDR1 reads SGHTA; CDR2 reads FQGNSA. CDR3 loop: CASSVNSGDTQYF. Here the CDR3 DNA reads TGTGCCAGCAGCGTAAATAGCGGGGATACGCAGTATTTT. The full variable domain, completed using reference TRBV7-2 and TRBJ2-3, is GAGVSQSPSNKVTEKGKDVELRCDPISGHTALYWYRQSLGQGLEFLIYFQGNSAPDKSGLPSDRFSAERTGGSVSTLTIQRTQQEDSAVYLCASSVNSGDTQYFGPGTRLTVL.

The sample holds a few counts of this clonotype. The gene calls are TRBV27 and TRBJ2-7, with 8 bases lining up with TRBD1. The germline gives CDR1 MNHEY, CDR2 SMNVEV (reference sequence). After removal of 6 bases from V and 4 bases from J, the junction contained 11 bases not matched to a gene. This CDR3 is built from 15 residues. This CDR3 is CASRLITGTGYEQYF. In DNA form, the CDR3 reads TGTGCCAGCAGACTCATTACCGGGACAGGATACGAGCAGTACTTC.

This clonotype was recorded many times. V is TRBV30 and J is TRBJ2-1, with 9 nucleotides matching TRBD1. Germline lookup yields CDR1 GTSNPN and CDR2 SVGIG (reference sequence). CDR3 length equals 14 residues. The ends lost 4 bases at V and 5 bases at J; junction bases unmatched: 6. CDR3 in DNA: TGTGCCTGGATGCGACAGGGGGACCACAATGAGCAGTTCTTC. Amino acid sequence: CAWMRQGDHNEQFF.

Points on this clonotype: This may arise from a read error, as a much more abundant clone is one base away. The chain carries TRBV7-3 and TRBJ1-1; TRBD1 matches at 8 bases. The CDR3 runs to 14 residues. The V segment lost 4 bases and the J segment 3 bases; nucleotides outside the gene matches: 4. Germline V CDR1 and CDR2: SGHTA, FQGTGA. The CDR3 spells CASSSGGADTEAFF. CDR3 nucleotide sequence: TGTGCCAGCAGCTCAGGGGGCGCGGACACTGAAGCTTTCTTT.